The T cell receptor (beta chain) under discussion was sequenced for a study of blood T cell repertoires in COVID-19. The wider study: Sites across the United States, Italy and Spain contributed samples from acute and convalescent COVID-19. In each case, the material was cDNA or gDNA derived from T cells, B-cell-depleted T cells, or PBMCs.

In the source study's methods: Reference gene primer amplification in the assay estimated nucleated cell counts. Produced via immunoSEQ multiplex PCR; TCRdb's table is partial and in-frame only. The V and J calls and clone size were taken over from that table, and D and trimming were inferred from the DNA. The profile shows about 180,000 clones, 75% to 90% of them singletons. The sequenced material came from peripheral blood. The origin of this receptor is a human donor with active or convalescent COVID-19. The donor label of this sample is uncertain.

The CDR3 loop reads CASSRDGNEQFF. CDR3 sequence (DNA): TGTGCCAGCAGCCGGGATGGCAATGAGCAGTTCTTC. The rearrangement links TRBV9 to TRBJ2-1; TRBD2 is a possible D gene (5 bases). CDR1 and CDR2 from the germline V gene are SGDLS and YYNGEE. V was shortened by 4 bases and J by 6 bases, with 8 bases between the two germline ends. The CDR3 totals 12 residues.